A selection of T cell receptor beta chains follows, all from one sample in a study of shared clonotypes between healthy human individuals. The method was immunoSEQ multiplex PCR; TCRdb's version includes in-frame clones alone and lacks a portion of them. The sample yields hundreds of thousands of clones, around 78% seen once. The sequenced material came from PBMCs. The receptors stem from a woman aged 40 to 55 in good health. Some clones in this sample may be carry-over from other donors' samples. The CDR3 runs from the conserved cysteine through the conserved F or W. D genes are given only for firm matches. Size values are once, few and many counts, or a class for expanded clones, and some rows have none.

V	J	size	length	D	CDR3	DNA
TRBV5-1	TRBJ2-1	-	17	TRBD2	CASSSGTSVISYNEQFF	TGCGCCAGCAGCTCCGGGACTAGCGTAATCTCCTACAATGAGCAGTTCTTC
TRBV18	TRBJ2-1	-	16	TRBD2	CASSGSWTSGAGEQFF	TGTGCCAGCTCAGGCTCGTGGACTAGCGGCGCGGGTGAGCAGTTCTTC
TRBV5-8	TRBJ1-2	-	13	-	CASSLRANYGYTF	TGTGCCAGCAGCTTACGGGCTAACTATGGCTACACCTTC
TRBV2	TRBJ2-7	few	13	TRBD1	CASREDRDYEQYF	TGTGCCAGCAGAGAGGACAGGGACTACGAGCAGTACTTC
TRBV6-1	TRBJ2-1	-	17	TRBD2	CASSGIIIAGARNEQFF	TGTGCCAGCAGTGGGATAATCATAGCGGGAGCAAGGAATGAGCAGTTCTTC
TRBV6-6	TRBJ1-1	-	12	TRBD1	CASTLQGAEAFF	TGTGCCAGCACTCTACAGGGGGCTGAAGCTTTCTTT
TRBV29-1	TRBJ1-1	-	12	-	CSVETEYTEAFF	TGCAGCGTTGAAACAGAGTACACTGAAGCTTTCTTT
TRBV5-5	TRBJ2-5	-	15	TRBD2	CASTRTSGPQETQYF	TGTGCCAGCACCAGGACTAGCGGTCCCCAAGAGACCCAGTACTTC
TRBV7-2	TRBJ2-2	-	15	-	CASSLWISGTGELFF	TGTGCCAGCAGCTTATGGATTAGCGGCACCGGGGAGCTGTTTTTT
TRBV29-1	TRBJ1-3	-	15	-	CSVGVGGFSRNTIYF	TGCAGCGTTGGGGTCGGGGGCTTCTCTAGAAACACCATATATTTT
TRBV2	TRBJ2-1	-	16	TRBD1	CASRSPGQGVHNEQFF	TGTGCCAGCCGCTCCCCGGGACAGGGAGTCCACAATGAGCAGTTCTTC
TRBV27	TRBJ1-2	-	13	TRBD1	CASSPNRGYGYTF	TGTGCCAGCAGTCCGAACAGGGGTTATGGCTACACCTTC
TRBV7-3	TRBJ2-5	-	12	-	CASSPTGETQYF	TGTGCCAGCAGCCCAACCGGGGAGACCCAGTACTTC
TRBV28	TRBJ2-7	-	16	TRBD1	CASSLVLGQGNYEQYF	TGTGCCAGCAGTTTAGTTTTGGGACAGGGAAACTACGAGCAGTACTTC
TRBV10-3	TRBJ2-5	-	13	-	CAISGGPGETQYF	TGTGCCATCAGTGGGGGACCCGGAGAGACCCAGTACTTC
TRBV6-1	TRBJ1-5	few	16	-	CASSEAGNGLRQPQHF	TGTGCCAGCAGTGAAGCCGGAAATGGGCTAAGGCAGCCCCAGCATTTT
TRBV18	TRBJ2-7	-	15	TRBD1	CASSLGQGPSYEQYF	TGTGCCAGCTCACTCGGACAGGGACCCTCCTACGAGCAGTACTTC
TRBV7-2	TRBJ2-1	-	13	-	CASSLGIRRDQFF	TGTGCCAGCAGCTTGGGCATACGGCGGGACCAGTTCTTC
TRBV9	TRBJ1-1	-	14	-	CASSANTQGTEAFF	TGTGCCAGCAGCGCCAATACACAGGGAACTGAAGCTTTCTTT
TRBV5-1	TRBJ2-5	-	13	-	CASSGGIQETQYF	TGCGCCAGCAGCGGAGGTATCCAAGAGACCCAGTACTTC
TRBV28	TRBJ2-5	-	14	-	CASSLTGVKETQYF	TGTGCCAGCAGTTTAACCGGGGTTAAAGAGACCCAGTACTTC
TRBV5-8	TRBJ2-7	-	15	-	CASSPPRDNPYEQYF	TGTGCCAGCAGCCCCCCGCGGGACAATCCCTACGAGCAGTACTTC
TRBV5-1	TRBJ2-5	many	16	TRBD2	CASSLSSGRALETQYF	TGCGCCAGCAGCTTGTCTAGCGGGAGGGCTTTAGAGACCCAGTACTTC
TRBV28	TRBJ2-2	-	15	TRBD2	CASSFRTSGTGELFF	TGTGCCAGCAGTTTCCGGACTAGCGGGACCGGGGAGCTGTTTTTT
TRBV5-4	TRBJ1-3	-	16	-	CASSPAQPSSGNTIYF	TGTGCCAGCAGCCCCGCCCAGCCGAGCTCTGGAAACACCATATATTTT
TRBV5-4	TRBJ2-7	-	15	-	CASSLGGTAVYEQYF	TGTGCCAGCAGCTTGGGCGGGACAGCAGTCTACGAGCAGTACTTC
TRBV10-3	TRBJ2-3	-	14	TRBD2	CATGLAQRTDTQYF	TGTGCCACCGGACTAGCCCAACGGACAGATACGCAGTATTTT
TRBV5-4	TRBJ2-7	-	14	-	CASSGGGTAYEQYF	TGTGCCAGCAGCGGGGGTGGGACTGCCTACGAGCAGTACTTC
TRBV7-6	TRBJ2-1	-	17	-	CASSFTPPGNPFNEQFF	TGTGCCAGCAGCTTCACACCCCCGGGCAACCCATTCAATGAGCAGTTCTTC